What follows are 5 T cell receptor beta chains derived from one specimen sequenced in a study of blood T cell repertoires in COVID-19. Assay used: immunoSEQ multiplex PCR; TCRdb lists only in-frame clones, some missing. Seen here are some 150,000 clones, around 86% observed once, and the top ten hold 2.5% to 4%. Input material: peripheral blood. The receptors originated from a man between 65 and 85 years old with acute or convalescent COVID-19.

This chain uses TRBV7-2 with TRBJ2-5, with TRBD2 as a possible D gene (5 bases). Germline V gene sequence: CDR1 SGHTA, CDR2 FQGNSA. Trimming shortened V by 6 bases and J by 2 bases, and 7 bases separated the two germline ends. This CDR3 contains 12 residues. CDR3 nucleotides: TGTGCCAGCAGTAGCGCACAAGAGACCCAGTACTTC. This codes for CASSSAQETQYF.

The V and J genes are TRBV24-1 and TRBJ1-6, with 7 bases fitting TRBD1. The trim removed 7 bases at V and 9 bases at J, leaving 8 bases unmatched. Germline CDR1 and CDR2: KGHDR and SFDVKD. The CDR3 sequence is 14 residues long. As DNA, the CDR3 is TGTGCCACCAGCGGAGACAGGGCTTCTTCACCCCTCCACTTT. Its protein is CATSGDRASSPLHF.

The chain links TRBV11-3 to TRBJ2-3; 11 positions match TRBD1. The CDR3 is 17 amino acids. V shed 6 bases and J 1 base; nucleotides not matched to a gene: 9. Germline V gene data show CDR1 as SGHNT and CDR2 as YENEEA. CDR3 residues: CASSLGRTGGGTDTQYF. In nucleotides, the CDR3 is TGTGCCAGCAGTCTTGGTCGGACAGGGGGCGGCACAGATACGCAGTATTTT.

V gene TRBV25-1 combines with J gene TRBJ2-7; D gene uncertain. The CDR3 runs to 15 residues. V was cut by 1 base and J by 6 bases, with 16 bases left in between. The germline gives CDR1 MGHDK, CDR2 SYGVNS. The CDR3 coding sequence is TGTGCCAGCAGTGAATTCACAACACCTCCGTTCGAGCAGTACTTC. Residues: CASSEFTTPPFEQYF.

The chain couples TRBV7-9 to TRBJ1-1; weak D call: TRBD1 (6 bases). Trimming shortened V by 1 base and J by 4 bases, and 13 bases separated the two germline ends. CDR1 is SEHNR and CDR2 is FQNEAQ in the germline V gene (reference sequence). CDR3 length: 15 residues. The chain's CDR3 is CASSLGGGRGTEAFF. In DNA, the CDR3 is TGTGCCAGCAGCTTAGGCGGGGGGCGGGGCACTGAAGCTTTCTTT.